The present TCR beta chain was sequenced within a study of monozygotic twins with inflammatory bowel disease. Study-wide findings and caveats: A lone strong IBD-associated signal or clonotype found no support.

The authors made each sample's cDNA in eight separate reactions. From its re-call of the 5' RACE reads, TCRdb lists each CDR3 protein once, without DNA. Here the sample table reports 300,000 to 400,000 distinct CDR3 sequences. The germline CDR1 and CDR2 sequences are DFQATT and SNEGSKA (reference sequence). There are 15 residues in the CDR3. No T cells were sorted before total RNA was taken from whole blood. Concerning this clonotype itself: Its target is not known.

This receptor was taken from a human donor with ulcerative colitis or Crohn's disease, or a healthy co-twin of an affected twin (not recorded which). The material sequenced was blood. This chain joins TRBV20-1 and TRBJ2-2; as DNA is missing, the TRBD2 call by TCRdb cannot be tested. CDR3 region: CSARDSGRATGELFF.